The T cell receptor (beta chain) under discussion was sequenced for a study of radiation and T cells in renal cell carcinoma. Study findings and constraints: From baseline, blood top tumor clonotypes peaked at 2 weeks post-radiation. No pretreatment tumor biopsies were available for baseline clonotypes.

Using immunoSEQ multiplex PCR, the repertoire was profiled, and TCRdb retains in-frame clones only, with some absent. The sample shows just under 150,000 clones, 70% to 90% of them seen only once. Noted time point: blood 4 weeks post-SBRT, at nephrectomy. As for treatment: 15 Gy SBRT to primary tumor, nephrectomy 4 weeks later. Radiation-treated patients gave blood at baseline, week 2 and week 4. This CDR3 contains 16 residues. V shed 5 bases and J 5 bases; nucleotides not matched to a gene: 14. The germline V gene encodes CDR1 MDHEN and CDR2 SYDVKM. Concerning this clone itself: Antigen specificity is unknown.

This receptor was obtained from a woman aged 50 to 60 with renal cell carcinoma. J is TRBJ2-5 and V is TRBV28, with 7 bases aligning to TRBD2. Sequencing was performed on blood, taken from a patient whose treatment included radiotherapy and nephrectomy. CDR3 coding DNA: TGTGCCAGCAGTCTCCTGGAGGGAGGGACTGGGGAGACCCAGTACTTC. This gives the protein CASSLLEGGTGETQYF.